This T cell receptor beta chain is from a study of radiation and T cells in renal cell carcinoma. This clone was observed a single time. The repertoire was sequenced with immunoSEQ multiplex PCR; TCRdb's copy has only in-frame clones and lacks some. The sample comprises 120,000 to 150,000 clones, approximately 87% of which are singletons, and 20% to 25% rests with the top ten. The CDR3 extends over 13 amino acids. Trimming took 4 bases from V and 7 from J, leaving 13 bases between them. Germline V gene data show CDR1 as LNHDA and CDR2 as SQIVND (reference sequence). The time point is: baseline pretreatment blood. The treatment here: 15 Gy SBRT to primary tumor, nephrectomy 4 weeks later.

The chain has TRBV19 and TRBJ1-1; TRBD1 might be the D (5 bases). This specimen consisted of blood, obtained from a patient whose treatment included radiotherapy and nephrectomy. The TCR originated in a woman between 50 and 59 years old with renal cell carcinoma. CDR3: CASSTGMVGEAFF. The CDR3 DNA sequence: TGTGCCAGTAGTACAGGGATGGTCGGTGAAGCTTTCTTT.